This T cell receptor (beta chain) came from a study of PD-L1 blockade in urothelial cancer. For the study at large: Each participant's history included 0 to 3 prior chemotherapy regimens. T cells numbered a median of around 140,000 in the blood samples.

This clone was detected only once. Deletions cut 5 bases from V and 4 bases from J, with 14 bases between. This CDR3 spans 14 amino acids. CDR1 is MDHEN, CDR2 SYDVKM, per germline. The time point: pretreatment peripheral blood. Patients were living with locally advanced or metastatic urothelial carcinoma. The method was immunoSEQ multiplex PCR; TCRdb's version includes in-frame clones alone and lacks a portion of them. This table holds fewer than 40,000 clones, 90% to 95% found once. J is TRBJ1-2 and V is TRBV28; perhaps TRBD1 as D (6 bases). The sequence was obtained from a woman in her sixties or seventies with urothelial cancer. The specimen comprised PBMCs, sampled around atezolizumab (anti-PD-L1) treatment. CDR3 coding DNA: TGTGCCAGCAGTCCGTTAGGGGGACCCTATGGCTACACCTTC. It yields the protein CASSPLGGPYGYTF.